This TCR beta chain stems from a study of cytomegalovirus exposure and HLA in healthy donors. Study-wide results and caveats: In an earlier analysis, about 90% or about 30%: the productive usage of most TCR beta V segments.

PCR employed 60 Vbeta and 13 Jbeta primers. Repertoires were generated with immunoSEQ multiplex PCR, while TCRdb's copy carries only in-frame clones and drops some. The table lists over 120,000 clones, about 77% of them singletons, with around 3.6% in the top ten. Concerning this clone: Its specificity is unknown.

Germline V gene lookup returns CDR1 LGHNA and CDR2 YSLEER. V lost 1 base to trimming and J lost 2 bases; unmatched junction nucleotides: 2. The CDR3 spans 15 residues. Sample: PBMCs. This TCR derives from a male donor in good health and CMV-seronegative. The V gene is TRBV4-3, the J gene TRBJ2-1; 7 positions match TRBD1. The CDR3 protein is CASSQVGQPYNEQFF. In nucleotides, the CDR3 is TGCGCCAGCAGCCAAGTGGGACAGCCCTACAATGAGCAGTTCTTC.